This T cell receptor beta chain comes out of a study of early T cells in non-severe SARS-CoV-2 infection. The V gene end was trimmed by 7 bases and the J gene end by 7 bases; junction bases not matched to a gene: 17. Per the germline V gene, CDR1 is SQVTM and CDR2 is ANQGSEA. The CDR3 is made up of 15 amino acids. Each CDR3 protein gets one entry after TCRdb re-called the 5' RACE reads with MiXCR. The sample lists approximately 50,000 distinct CDR3 sequences; more than 10% were seen once. This clonotype has a single count. This specimen consisted of whole blood, obtained at baseline. The rearrangement links TRBV29-1 to TRBJ2-7; TRBD2 aligns across 9 bases. The receptor was isolated from an adult who was a healthcare worker with PCR-confirmed SARS-CoV-2 infection or an uninfected control (not recorded which). CDR3 region: CSAGRSGSPRSEQYF. The CDR3 region has the DNA TGCAGCGCTGGCCGTAGCGGGAGCCCCCGCTCGGAGCAGTACTTC.